The next 28 T cell receptor beta chains were all read from a single sample in a study of control samples from healthy donors and cancer patients. Clones were sequenced by immunoSEQ multiplex PCR, and TCRdb holds only the in-frame ones, with some missing. Seen here are some 130,000 clones, roughly 92% observed once, and the top ten hold roughly 6%. Sequencing used blood. These receptors were obtained from a man between 18 and 29 years old in good health.

DNA for the CDR3: TGTGCCAGCTTCACGACAGGGGCCGTCACAGATACGCAGTATTTT. Translated: CASFTTGAVTDTQYF. The chain combines TRBV18 with TRBJ2-3; the match to TRBD1 covers 8 bases. The V gene's germline CDR1 is KGHSH and CDR2 LQKENI. The CDR3 is made up of 15 amino acids. V lost 7 bases to trimming and J lost 2 bases; unmatched junction nucleotides: 8.

The chain uses TRBV30 and TRBJ2-3; D is perhaps TRBD2 (7 bases). The V end was cut by 1 base, the J end by 0 bases, with 11 bases between. Per the germline V gene, CDR1 is GTSNPN and CDR2 is SVGIG (reference sequence). This CDR3 contains 15 residues. Here the CDR3 reads CAWSAWGGSTDTQYF. The CDR3 DNA follows: TGTGCCTGGAGTGCTTGGGGGGGCAGCACAGATACGCAGTATTTT.

V is TRBV5-4 and J is TRBJ1-1, with no clear D. V dropped 0 bases and J dropped 5 bases, with 5 bases sitting between them. This CDR3 has 12 amino acids. Germline assignment: CDR1 SGHNT and CDR2 YYREEE (reference sequence). The CDR3 reads CASSLGQTEAFF. Written as DNA, the CDR3 is TGTGCCAGCAGCTTGGGGCAGACTGAAGCTTTCTTT.

The chain employs TRBV6-5 and TRBJ2-3, with D tentatively TRBD1 (6 bases). In germline, CDR1 is MNHEY, CDR2 SVGAGI. Trimming took 8 bases from V and 0 from J, leaving 12 bases between them. This CDR3 region has 14 residues. CDR3 residues: CASGGLTSTDTQYF. For the CDR3, the DNA is TGTGCCAGCGGGGGCCTTACCAGCACAGATACGCAGTATTTT.

The chain employs TRBV5-1 and TRBJ2-5; 10 bases map to TRBD2. CDR1 is SGHRS, CDR2 YFSETQ, per germline. This CDR3 spans 14 amino acids. V trimming: 5 bases; J trimming: 5 bases; junction bases outside the gene matches: 6. The CDR3 DNA sequence: TGCGCCAGCAGAGAGCGGGGGGGCCGGGAGACCCAGTACTTC. Translation gives CASRERGGRETQYF.

The chain's CDR3 is CASSMPPPTGGGNTEAFF. CDR3 DNA: TGTGCCAGTAGTATGCCCCCCCCCACAGGGGGAGGGAACACTGAAGCTTTCTTT. This chain joins TRBV19 and TRBJ1-1; 8 bases map to TRBD1. The CDR3 has 18 amino acids. Trimming took 3 bases from V and 1 from J; bases not matched to a gene: 13. Germline CDR1 LNHDA, CDR2 SQIVND (reference sequence).

In its sample, this clone was seen a few times. The chain couples TRBV5-1 to TRBJ2-1; 13 nucleotides align to TRBD2. The germline V gene encodes CDR1 SGHRS and CDR2 YFSETQ. The CDR3 has 15 amino acids. V gave up 2 bases and J gave up 9 bases; unmatched junction bases: 5. CDR3 coding DNA: TGCGCCAGCAGCTTTAGACTAGCGGGGGGAGGTGAGCAGTTCTTC. This encodes CASSFRLAGGGEQFF.

This clone came up once. Other DNA sequences within the sample encode an identical CDR3. This chain joins TRBV7-3 and TRBJ2-1; D might be TRBD2 (6 bases). The germline gives CDR1 SGHTA, CDR2 FQGTGA. CDR3 length equals 15 residues. The V and J ends lost 2 bases and 0 bases respectively, with 8 bases between them. The CDR3 coding sequence is TGTGCCAGCAGCTTATCCGGGAGCTCCTACAATGAGCAGTTCTTC. Translated: CASSLSGSSYNEQFF.

This clone was seen a single time. This chain connects TRBV28 to TRBJ1-5; D is uncertain. V was shortened by 8 bases and J by 1 base, with 18 bases between the two germline ends. CDR1 and CDR2 from the germline V gene are MDHEN and SYDVKM. This CDR3 region has 16 residues. The DNA of the CDR3 is TGTGCCAGCTGCCGAAATGGGTTCAGAAGCAATCAGCCCCAGCATTTT. The encoded protein is CASCRNGFRSNQPQHF.

The chain carries TRBV10-3 and TRBJ2-3, with unresolved D. CDR1 is ENHRY and CDR2 is SYGVKD in the germline V gene. V lost 6 bases and J lost 2, with 9 bases in between. The CDR3 spans 13 residues. The CDR3 here is CAISTEYTDTQYF. The CDR3 DNA reads TGTGCCATCAGCACAGAATACACAGATACGCAGTATTTT.

The chain uses TRBV4-1 and TRBJ2-2, with a tentative D call TRBD1 (6 bases). The length of the CDR3 is 17 residues. Germline assignment: CDR1 MGHRA and CDR2 YSYEKL. Deletions cut 0 bases from V and 6 bases from J, with 17 bases between. CDR3 DNA sequence: TGCGCCAGCAGCCAAGACCCGGGACAAGGGGTCCCCGGGGAGCTGTTTTTT. Its translation: CASSQDPGQGVPGELFF.

The CDR3 nucleotides are TGTGCCAGCAGTTACTCGAGAAAGGGGAATTCACCCCTCCACTTT. This gives the protein CASSYSRKGNSPLHF. The chain links TRBV6-5 to TRBJ1-6; D is perhaps TRBD1 (5 bases). Germline V CDR1 and CDR2: MNHEY, SVGAGI. The length of the CDR3 is 15 residues. V was cut by 0 bases and J by 7 bases, with 10 bases left in between.

In DNA, the CDR3 is TGCGCCAGCAGCCAAGATTTGGGGGCTGTTGGAAAACTGTTTTTT. This translates into CASSQDLGAVGKLFF. This chain joins TRBV4-1 and TRBJ1-4; TRBD1 might be the D (6 bases). In germline, CDR1 is MGHRA, CDR2 YSYEKL. The V and J ends lost 0 bases and 10 bases respectively, with 15 bases between them. The CDR3 covers 15 residues.

The rearrangement links TRBV2 to TRBJ1-2, with 7 nucleotides matching TRBD1. Germline trimming cut 4 bases from V and 0 bases from J; bases unmatched to any gene: 5. The CDR3 length is 15 residues. CDR1 is SNHLY, CDR2 FYNNEI, per germline. Here the CDR3 DNA reads TGTGCCAGCAGTGCCCTGACAGGGTCTAACTATGGCTACACCTTC. Protein: CASSALTGSNYGYTF.

The chain is built from TRBV6-5 and TRBJ2-7, with D possibly matching TRBD2 (6 bases). With 2 bases removed from V and 1 base from J, the gap between germline ends came to 12 bases. Germline lookup yields CDR1 MNHEY and CDR2 SVGAGI. The length of the CDR3 is 15 residues. The CDR3 loop reads CASSYDRGSSYEQYF. DNA for the CDR3: TGTGCCAGCAGTTACGATCGGGGGTCTTCCTACGAGCAGTACTTC.

The rearrangement joins TRBV25-1 to TRBJ2-2; no firm D call. Trimming took 5 bases from V and 1 from J, leaving 5 bases between them. The germline CDR1 and CDR2 sequences are MGHDK and SYGVNS. The CDR3 runs 13 residues. CDR3 sequence: CASSPGNTGELFF. CDR3 in DNA: TGTGCCAGCAGTCCAGGGAACACCGGGGAGCTGTTTTTT.

The chain recombines TRBV24-1 with TRBJ2-1; D not resolved. Per the germline V gene, CDR1 is KGHDR and CDR2 is SFDVKD. Trimming cost V 7 bases and J 8 bases, with 5 bases left between them. The CDR3 runs to 10 residues. CDR3 protein: CATSRHEQFF. DNA of the CDR3: TGTGCCACCAGCCGTCATGAGCAGTTCTTC.

The rearrangement links TRBV5-3 to TRBJ1-2, with D possibly matching TRBD1 (6 bases). TRBV5-3 is filed as an ORF, its function uncertain. The V gene lost 3 bases and the J gene lost 9 bases, with 21 bases spanning the gap. This CDR3 is 15 amino acids long. The CDR3 protein is CARSSLDSPQGSYTF. CDR3 nucleotides: TGTGCCAGAAGCTCGTTGGACAGTCCTCAAGGGAGCTACACCTTC.

The rearrangement joins TRBV4-2 to TRBJ2-5; tentatively, D is TRBD2 (5 bases). CDR1 and CDR2 from the germline V gene are LGHNA and YNFKEQ. The CDR3 spans 15 residues. Trimming left V 0 bases short and J 5 bases short, with 13 bases between. In DNA, the CDR3 is TGTGCCAGCAGCCAAGAAGACGGATTAGCGGAGACCCAGTACTTC. Translated, it gives CASSQEDGLAETQYF.

The CDR3 here is CASQQGNYGYTF. In DNA, the CDR3 is TGTGCCAGCCAGCAGGGTAACTATGGCTACACCTTC. This chain joins TRBV7-2 and TRBJ1-2, with D possibly matching TRBD1 (5 bases). V lost 8 bases and J lost 1, with 8 bases in between. The CDR3 spans 12 residues. Germline lookup yields CDR1 SGHTA and CDR2 FQGNSA.

This chain connects TRBV6-5 to TRBJ1-2; 7 bases line up with TRBD1. With V trimmed by 5 bases and J by 1 base, 7 bases remained unmatched. Germline V gives CDR1 MNHEY, CDR2 SVGAGI. This CDR3 spans 15 amino acids. The CDR3 DNA sequence: TGTGCCAGCAGTCGAGGGACAGCCATTAACTATGGCTACACCTTC. This sequence encodes CASSRGTAINYGYTF.

The V call is TRBV7-9, the J call TRBJ2-7, with TRBD2 matching over 8 bases. V shed 1 base and J 5 bases; nucleotides not matched to a gene: 13. The germline gives CDR1 SEHNR, CDR2 FQNEAQ (reference sequence). The CDR3 has 17 residues. CDR3 loop: CASSLVVRGGNRHEQYF. Here the CDR3 DNA reads TGTGCCAGCAGCTTAGTGGTCCGGGGGGGAAACCGACACGAGCAGTACTTC.

This chain links TRBV3-1 (or the pseudogene TRBV3-2) with TRBJ2-4, with 10 nucleotides matching TRBD2. This CDR3 has 16 amino acids. The ends lost 4 bases at V and 7 bases at J; junction bases unmatched: 10. Germline V lookup: CDR1 LGHDT, CDR2 YNNKEL (reference sequence). DNA of the CDR3: TGTGCCAGCAGCCTTAGCGGGGGGCCGGGTGTTAACATTCAGTACTTC. This encodes CASSLSGGPGVNIQYF.

The chain recombines TRBV18 with TRBJ1-4; D is perhaps TRBD1 (5 bases). Germline lookup yields CDR1 KGHSH and CDR2 LQKENI. V was cut by 3 bases and J by 7 bases, with 18 bases left in between. The CDR3 is 16 amino acids. Written as DNA, the CDR3 is TGTGCCAGCTCACCTGAGGCACGGGGGTGGGCTGAAAAACTGTTTTTT. Translated, it gives CASSPEARGWAEKLFF.

The chain carries TRBV19 and TRBJ2-1, with D hard to call. The CDR3 is 12 residues long. V was trimmed by 1 base and J by 7 bases, leaving 5 bases between them. CDR1 is LNHDA and CDR2 is SQIVND in the germline V gene (reference sequence). CDR3 protein: CASSIGPNEQFF. DNA for the CDR3: TGTGCCAGTAGTATAGGACCGAATGAGCAGTTCTTC.

CDR3 sequence: CASGPITAPSNQPQHF. For the CDR3, the DNA is TGTGCCAGCGGTCCCATCACGGCCCCTAGCAATCAGCCCCAGCATTTT. The V call is TRBV7-9, the J call TRBJ1-5; D call uncertain. The CDR3 consists of 16 residues. From germline, CDR1 is SEHNR and CDR2 FQNEAQ (reference sequence). Between the trimmed V and J ends, which lost 8 bases and 0 bases, there was a span of 17 bases.

The chain is built from TRBV6-6 and TRBJ1-5; weak D call: TRBD1 (5 bases). The ends were cut back, 7 bases at V and 4 bases at J, with 14 bases in the middle. Germline V CDR1 and CDR2: MNHNY, SVGAGI (reference sequence). This CDR3 is 14 amino acids long. CDR3 region: CASTPRGDNQPQHF. The CDR3, as DNA: TGTGCCAGCACCCCGCGGGGGGATAATCAGCCCCAGCATTTT.

The genes are TRBV20-1 and TRBJ2-5; 7 bases line up with TRBD2. The junction had 0 bases not matched to a gene; V was cut back by 3 bases and J by 5 bases. Germline V gives CDR1 DFQATT, CDR2 SNEGSKA (reference sequence). The CDR3 is made up of 11 amino acids. CDR3 DNA sequence: TGCAGTGCTAGCGGGGGGGAGACCCAGTACTTC. It specifies CSASGGETQYF.